This T cell receptor beta chain emerged from a study of regulatory T cells in long-lasting Graves disease. General study findings and limits: There were preferences for TRBV28, TRBJ1-2 and TRBJ2-5 in persistent disease.

With 3 bases removed from V and 0 bases from J, the gap between germline ends came to 12 bases. Germline CDR1 and CDR2: DFQATT and SNEGSKA (reference sequence). The CDR3 has 15 amino acids. This clonotype was counted many times. Its cognate antigen is unknown. Documented time point: newly diagnosed GD, antithyroid drugs for less than 3 months. PBMC RNA served as the TCR library source. Investigators prepared the TCR beta libraries by applying iRepertoire HTBI primers and Arm-PCR of CDR3 regions. MiXCR, run by TCRdb on the multiplex PCR reads, gives a single entry per CDR3 protein. The sample includes roughly 380,000 distinct CDR3 sequences, approximately 15% of them seen just once. The data also belong to a second study, concerning T cells in Graves' hyperthyroidism and ophthalmopathy. Per that study: With the HTBI primer set, the TCR CDR3 went through a first round of RT-PCR.

The source was peripheral blood mononuclear cells (PBMCs), collected at new diagnosis, from a patient treated with antithyroid drugs. The chain employs TRBV20-1 and TRBJ2-1, with D possibly matching TRBD1 (5 bases). The origin of this receptor is a man in his forties with Graves disease. CDR3 sequence: CSASKRGISYNEQFF. DNA of the CDR3: TGCAGTGCTAGTAAAAGGGGAATCTCCTACAATGAGCAGTTCTTC.